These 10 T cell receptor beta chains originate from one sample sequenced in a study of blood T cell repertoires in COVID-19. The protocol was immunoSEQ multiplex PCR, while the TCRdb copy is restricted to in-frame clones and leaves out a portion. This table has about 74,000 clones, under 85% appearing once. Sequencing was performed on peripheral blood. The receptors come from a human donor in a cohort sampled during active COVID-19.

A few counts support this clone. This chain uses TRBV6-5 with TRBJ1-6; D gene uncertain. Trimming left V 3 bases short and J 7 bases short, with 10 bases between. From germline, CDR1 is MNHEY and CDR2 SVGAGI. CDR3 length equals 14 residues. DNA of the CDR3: TGTGCCAGCAGTTATTACGCGGAGAATTCACCCCTCCACTTT. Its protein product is CASSYYAENSPLHF.

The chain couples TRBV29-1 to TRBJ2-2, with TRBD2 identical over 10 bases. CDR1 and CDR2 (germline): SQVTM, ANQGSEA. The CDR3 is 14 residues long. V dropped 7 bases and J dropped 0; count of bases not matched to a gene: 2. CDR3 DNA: TGCAGCGCCGGACTAGCGGCGAACACCGGGGAGCTGTTTTTT. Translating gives CSAGLAANTGELFF.

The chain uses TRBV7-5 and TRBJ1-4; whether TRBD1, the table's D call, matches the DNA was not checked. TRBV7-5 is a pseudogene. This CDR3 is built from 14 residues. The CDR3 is CARSLGQGGEKLFF. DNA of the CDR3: TGTGCCAGAAGCTTGGGACAGGGGGGTGAAAAACTGTTTTTT.

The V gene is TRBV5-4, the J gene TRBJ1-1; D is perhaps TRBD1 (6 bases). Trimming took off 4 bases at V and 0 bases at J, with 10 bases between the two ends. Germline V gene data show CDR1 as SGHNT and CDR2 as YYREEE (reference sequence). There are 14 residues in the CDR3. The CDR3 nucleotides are TGTGCCAGCAGCAAAACAGGGCTGAACACTGAAGCTTTCTTT. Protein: CASSKTGLNTEAFF.

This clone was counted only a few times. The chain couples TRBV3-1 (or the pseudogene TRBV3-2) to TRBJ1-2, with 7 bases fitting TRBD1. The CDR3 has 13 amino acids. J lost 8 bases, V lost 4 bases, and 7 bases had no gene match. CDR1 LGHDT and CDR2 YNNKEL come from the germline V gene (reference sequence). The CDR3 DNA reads TGTGCCAGCAGCCCCAGGGGGGTTACCGGCTACACCTTC. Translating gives CASSPRGVTGYTF.

The CDR3 coding sequence is TGTGCCAGCAGTTCTGGGCGTGAAAAACTGTTTTTT. Its translation is CASSSGREKLFF. This chain links TRBV6-5 with TRBJ1-4; unclear D gene. The CDR3 extends over 12 amino acids. V was trimmed by 4 bases and J by 7 bases, leaving 7 bases between them. The germline V gene encodes CDR1 MNHEY and CDR2 SVGAGI.

The CDR3 is CASSQTGPYEQYF. CDR3 nucleotides: TGTGCCAGCTCACAGACAGGGCCCTACGAGCAGTACTTC. The chain has TRBV18 and TRBJ2-7, with TRBD1 matching over 7 bases. Trimming at V came to 4 bases and at J to 2 bases, leaving 2 bases not matched to a gene. Germline CDR1 reads KGHSH; CDR2 reads LQKENI. The CDR3 is 13 amino acids. Together with reference TRBV18 and TRBJ2-7, the CDR3 gives the full variable domain: NAGVMQNPRHLVRRRGQEARLRCSPMKGHSHVYWYRQLPEEGLKFMVYLQKENIIDESGMPKERFSAEFPKEGPSILRIQQVVRGDSAAYFCASSQTGPYEQYFGPGTRLTVT.

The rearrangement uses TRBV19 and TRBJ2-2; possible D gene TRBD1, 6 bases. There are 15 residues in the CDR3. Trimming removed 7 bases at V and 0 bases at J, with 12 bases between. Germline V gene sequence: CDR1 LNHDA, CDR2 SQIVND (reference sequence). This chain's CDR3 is CASKVGQSNTGELFF. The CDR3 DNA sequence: TGTGCCAGTAAGGTTGGACAGTCGAACACCGGGGAGCTGTTTTTT.

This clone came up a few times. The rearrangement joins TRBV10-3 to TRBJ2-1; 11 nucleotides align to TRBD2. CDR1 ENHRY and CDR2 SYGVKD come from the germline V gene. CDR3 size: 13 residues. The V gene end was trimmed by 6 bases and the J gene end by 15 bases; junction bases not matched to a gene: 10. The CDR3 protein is CAISLAGGPFPFF. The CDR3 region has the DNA TGTGCCATCAGCTTAGCGGGGGGGCCTTTCCCGTTCTTC.

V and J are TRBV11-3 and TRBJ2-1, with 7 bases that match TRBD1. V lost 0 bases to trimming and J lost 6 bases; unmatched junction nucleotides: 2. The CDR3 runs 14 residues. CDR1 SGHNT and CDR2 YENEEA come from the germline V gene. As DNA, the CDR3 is TGTGCCAGCAGCTTAGAGGGGGACAGCAATGAGCAGTTCTTC. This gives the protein CASSLEGDSNEQFF.